This TCR beta chain was recovered during a study of T cell changes during pregnancy in multiple sclerosis (dated by TCRdb to the late 2010s). Notes on the research overall: The study examined how the T cell repertoire changed over the course of pregnancy in women with multiple sclerosis.

Libraries were built with the immunoSEQ multiplex PCR assay. The table comes from immuneACCESS by way of TCRdb, which keeps in-frame sequences with V and J called. Part of the clones is missing from these tables; in studies checked, under half for an unresolved V gene and the rest for unknown reasons. For this sample the table gives more than 35,000 clones, of which approximately 89% were detected only once. The top ten clones comprise 0.6% to 1% of the sample. Concerning this clone: Its antigen specificity is not known. It has no much larger one-base neighbor in the sample; base qualities were not kept.

The receptor was isolated from a female donor in good health, enrolled as a control in a pregnancy study. Sequenced material: CD4+ T cells from peripheral blood mononuclear cells, taken after pregnancy.

The sequenced DNA: TGTGCCAGCAGTGAAGCGGCGGGTATTAATTCACCCCTCCACTTT. The encoded protein is CASSEAAGINSPLHF. The sequence links TRBV6-1 to TRBJ1-6; the D gene cannot be named for sure. V is cut by 0 bases and J by 6 bases, and the space between the germline ends is 9 bases. Looking up the germline V gene yields CDR1 MNHNS and CDR2 SASEGT. The CDR3, from cysteine to phenylalanine, totals 15 residues. This entry keeps only the CDR3 DNA: 45 bases, framed from base 1.